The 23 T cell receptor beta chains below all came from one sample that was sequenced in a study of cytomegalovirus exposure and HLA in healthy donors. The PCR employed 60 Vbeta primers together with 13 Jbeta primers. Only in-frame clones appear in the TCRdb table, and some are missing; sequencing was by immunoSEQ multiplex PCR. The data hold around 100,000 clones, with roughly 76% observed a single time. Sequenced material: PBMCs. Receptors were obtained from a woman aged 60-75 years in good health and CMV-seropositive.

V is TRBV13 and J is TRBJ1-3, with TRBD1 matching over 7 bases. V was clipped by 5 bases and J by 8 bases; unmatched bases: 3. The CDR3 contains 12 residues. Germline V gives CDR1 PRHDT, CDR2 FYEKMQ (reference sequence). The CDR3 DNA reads TGTGCCAGCAGCCTCACAGGGGACACCATATATTTT. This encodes CASSLTGDTIYF. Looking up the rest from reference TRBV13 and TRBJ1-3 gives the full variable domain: AAGVIQSPRHLIKEKRETATLKCYPIPRHDTVYWYQQGPGQDPQFLISFYEKMQSDKGSIPDRFSAQQFSDYHSELNMSSLELGDSALYFCASSLTGDTIYFGEGSWLTVV.

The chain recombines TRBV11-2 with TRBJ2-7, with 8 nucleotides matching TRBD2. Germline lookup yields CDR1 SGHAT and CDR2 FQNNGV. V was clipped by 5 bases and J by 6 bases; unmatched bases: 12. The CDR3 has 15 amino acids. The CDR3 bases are TGTGCCAGCAGCCCCTTGGCGGGAGGAGGCGGCGAGCAGTACTTC. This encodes CASSPLAGGGGEQYF.

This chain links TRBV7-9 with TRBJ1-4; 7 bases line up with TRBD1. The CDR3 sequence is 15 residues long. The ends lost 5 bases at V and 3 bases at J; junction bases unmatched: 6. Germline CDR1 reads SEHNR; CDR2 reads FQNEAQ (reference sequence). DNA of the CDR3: TGTGCCAGCAGCCTAGGGGGGACAGCTAATGAAAAACTGTTTTTT. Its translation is CASSLGGTANEKLFF.

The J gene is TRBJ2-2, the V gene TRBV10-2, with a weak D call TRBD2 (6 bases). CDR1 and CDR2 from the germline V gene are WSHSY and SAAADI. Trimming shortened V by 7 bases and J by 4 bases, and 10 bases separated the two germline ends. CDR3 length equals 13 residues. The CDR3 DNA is TGCGCCAGCACGGGAGTTCGCACCGGGGAGCTGTTTTTT. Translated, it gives CASTGVRTGELFF.

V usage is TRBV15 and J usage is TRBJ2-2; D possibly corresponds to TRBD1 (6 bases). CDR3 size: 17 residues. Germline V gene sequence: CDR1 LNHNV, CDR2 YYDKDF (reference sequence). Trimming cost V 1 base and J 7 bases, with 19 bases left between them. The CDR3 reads CATSRAGRGGLIGELFF. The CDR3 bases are TGTGCCACCAGCAGAGCGGGCAGGGGCGGATTGATCGGGGAGCTGTTTTTT. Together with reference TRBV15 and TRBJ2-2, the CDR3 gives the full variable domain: DAMVIQNPRYQVTQFGKPVTLSCSQTLNHNVMYWYQQKSSQAPKLLFHYYDKDFNNEADTPDNFQSRRPNTSFCFLDIRSPGLGDTAMYLCATSRAGRGGLIGELFFGEGSRLTVL.

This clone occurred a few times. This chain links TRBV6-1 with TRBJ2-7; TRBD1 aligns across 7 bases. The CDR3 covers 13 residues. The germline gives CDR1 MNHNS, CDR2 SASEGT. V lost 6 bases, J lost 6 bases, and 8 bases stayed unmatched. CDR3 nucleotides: TGTGCCAGCAGCAGCCCCGACAGGGTCGAGCAGTACTTC. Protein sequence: CASSSPDRVEQYF.

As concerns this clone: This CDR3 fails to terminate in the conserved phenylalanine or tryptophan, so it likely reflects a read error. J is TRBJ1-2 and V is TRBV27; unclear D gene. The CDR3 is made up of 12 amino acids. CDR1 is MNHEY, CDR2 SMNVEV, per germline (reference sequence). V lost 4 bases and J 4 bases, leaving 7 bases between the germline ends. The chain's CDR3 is CASSSLGYGYTS. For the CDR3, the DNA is TGTGCCAGCAGTTCCTTGGGCTATGGCTACACCTCC.

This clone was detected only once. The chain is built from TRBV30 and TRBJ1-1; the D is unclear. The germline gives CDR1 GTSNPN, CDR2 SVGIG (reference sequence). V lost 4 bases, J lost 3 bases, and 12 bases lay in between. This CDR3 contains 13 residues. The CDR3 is CAWNRDYDTEAFF. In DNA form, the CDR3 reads TGTGCCTGGAATCGCGATTACGACACTGAAGCTTTCTTT.

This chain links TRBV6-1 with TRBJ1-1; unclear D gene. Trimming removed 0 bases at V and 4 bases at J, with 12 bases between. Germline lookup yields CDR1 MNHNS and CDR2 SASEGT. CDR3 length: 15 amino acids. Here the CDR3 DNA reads TGTGCCAGCAGTGAAGCGTGGCGGGGTTTCACTGAAGCTTTCTTT. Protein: CASSEAWRGFTEAFF.

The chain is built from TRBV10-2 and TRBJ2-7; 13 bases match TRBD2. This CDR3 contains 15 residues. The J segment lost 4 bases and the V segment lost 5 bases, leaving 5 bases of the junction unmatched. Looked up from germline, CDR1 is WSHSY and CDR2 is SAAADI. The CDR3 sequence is CASSFRTSGSYEQYF. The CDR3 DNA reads TGCGCCAGCAGTTTCCGGACTAGCGGGAGTTACGAGCAGTACTTC.

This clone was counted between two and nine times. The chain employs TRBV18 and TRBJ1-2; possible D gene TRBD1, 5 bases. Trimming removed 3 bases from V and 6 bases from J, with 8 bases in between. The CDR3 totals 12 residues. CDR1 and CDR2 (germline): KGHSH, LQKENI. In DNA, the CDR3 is TGTGCCAGCTCACCCCAGGGTGATGGCTACACCTTC. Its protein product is CASSPQGDGYTF.

This CDR3 is CASSIVLRGYDSYNEQFF. For the CDR3, the DNA is TGTGCCAGTAGTATAGTCCTCAGGGGGTATGACTCCTACAATGAGCAGTTCTTC. V gene TRBV19 combines with J gene TRBJ2-1; 7 nucleotides match TRBD1. After removal of 1 base from V and 0 bases from J, the junction contained 9 bases not matched to a gene. The CDR3 extends over 18 amino acids. CDR1 is LNHDA, CDR2 SQIVND, per germline (reference sequence).

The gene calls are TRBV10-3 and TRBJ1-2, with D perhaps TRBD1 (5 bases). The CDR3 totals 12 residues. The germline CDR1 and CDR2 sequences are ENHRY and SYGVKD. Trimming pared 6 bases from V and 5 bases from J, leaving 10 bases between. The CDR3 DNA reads TGTGCCATCAGACAGGAGGGTTATGGCTACACCTTC. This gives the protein CAIRQEGYGYTF.

The CDR3 spells CASGLAGGYEQYF. The CDR3, as DNA: TGTGCTAGTGGTTTAGCAGGGGGCTACGAGCAGTACTTC. V is TRBV12-5 and J is TRBJ2-7, with 7 bases lining up with TRBD1. V lost 3 bases to trimming and J lost 3 bases; unmatched junction nucleotides: 2. The CDR3 contains 13 residues. Germline V lookup: CDR1 LGHNT, CDR2 FRNRAP.

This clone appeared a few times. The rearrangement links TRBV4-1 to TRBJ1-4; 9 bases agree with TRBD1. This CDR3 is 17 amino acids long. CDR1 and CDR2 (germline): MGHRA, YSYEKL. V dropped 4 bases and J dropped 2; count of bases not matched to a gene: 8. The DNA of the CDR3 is TGCGCCAGCAGCCGCGGACAGGGGCTGGGGACTAATGAAAAACTGTTTTTT. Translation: CASSRGQGLGTNEKLFF.

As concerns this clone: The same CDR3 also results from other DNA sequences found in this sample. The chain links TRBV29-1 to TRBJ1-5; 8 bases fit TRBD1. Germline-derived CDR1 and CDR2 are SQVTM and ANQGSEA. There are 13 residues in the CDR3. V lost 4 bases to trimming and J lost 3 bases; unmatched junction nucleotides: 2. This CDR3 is CSVGTGFNQPQHF. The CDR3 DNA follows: TGCAGCGTTGGGACAGGGTTCAATCAGCCCCAGCATTTT.

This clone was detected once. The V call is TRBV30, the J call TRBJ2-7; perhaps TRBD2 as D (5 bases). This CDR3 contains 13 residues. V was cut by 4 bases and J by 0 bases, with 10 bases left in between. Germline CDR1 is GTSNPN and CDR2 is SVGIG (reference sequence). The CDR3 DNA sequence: TGTGCCTGGACCCGGGGTGTCTCCTACGAGCAGTACTTC. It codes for CAWTRGVSYEQYF.

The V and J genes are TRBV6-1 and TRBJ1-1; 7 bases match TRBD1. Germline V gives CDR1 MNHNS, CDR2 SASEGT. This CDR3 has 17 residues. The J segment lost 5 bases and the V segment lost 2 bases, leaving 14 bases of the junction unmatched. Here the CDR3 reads CASSEQGGTGVGTEAFF. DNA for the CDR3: TGTGCCAGCAGTGAACAAGGGGGAACAGGGGTGGGAACTGAAGCTTTCTTT.

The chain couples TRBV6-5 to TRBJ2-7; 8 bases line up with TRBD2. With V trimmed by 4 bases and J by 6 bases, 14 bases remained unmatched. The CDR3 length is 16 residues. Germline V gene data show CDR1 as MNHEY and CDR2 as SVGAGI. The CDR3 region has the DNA TGTGCCAGCAGTTCTATCCTGACAGCGGGAGCTCGCGAGCAGTACTTC. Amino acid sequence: CASSSILTAGAREQYF.

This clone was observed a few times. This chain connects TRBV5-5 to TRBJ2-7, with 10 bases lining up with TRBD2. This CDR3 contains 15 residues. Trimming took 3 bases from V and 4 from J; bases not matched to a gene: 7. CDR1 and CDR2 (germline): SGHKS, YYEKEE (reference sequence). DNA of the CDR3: TGTGCCAGCAGCTCGACAGCGGGAGGGATGTACGAGCAGTACTTC. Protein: CASSSTAGGMYEQYF.

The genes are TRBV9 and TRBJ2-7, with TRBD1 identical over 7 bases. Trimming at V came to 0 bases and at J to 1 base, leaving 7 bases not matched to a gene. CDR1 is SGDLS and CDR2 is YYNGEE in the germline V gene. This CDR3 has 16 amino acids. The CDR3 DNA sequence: TGTGCCAGCAGCGTAGGGGACAGTACAGTATCCTACGAGCAGTACTTC. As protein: CASSVGDSTVSYEQYF.

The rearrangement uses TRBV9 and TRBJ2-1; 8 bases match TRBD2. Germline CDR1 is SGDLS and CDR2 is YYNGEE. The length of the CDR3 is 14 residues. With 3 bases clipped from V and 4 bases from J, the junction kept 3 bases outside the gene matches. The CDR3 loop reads CASSAGLAYNEQFF. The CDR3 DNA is TGTGCCAGCAGCGCCGGACTAGCATACAATGAGCAGTTCTTC. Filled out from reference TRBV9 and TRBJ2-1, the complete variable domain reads DSGVTQTPKHLITATGQRVTLRCSPRSGDLSVYWYQQSLDQGLQFLIQYYNGEERAKGNILERFSAQQFPDLHSELNLSSLELGDSALYFCASSAGLAYNEQFFGPGTRLTVL.

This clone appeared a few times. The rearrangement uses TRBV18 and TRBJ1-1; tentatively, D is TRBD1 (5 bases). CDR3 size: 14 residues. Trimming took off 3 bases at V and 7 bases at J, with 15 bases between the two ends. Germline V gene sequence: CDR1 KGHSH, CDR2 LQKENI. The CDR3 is CASSPLGPQGEAFF. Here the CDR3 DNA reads TGTGCCAGCTCACCTCTCGGACCCCAGGGTGAAGCTTTCTTT.